This T cell receptor (beta chain) was observed in a study of blood T cell repertoires in COVID-19. Study-wide background: Specimens from acute and convalescent COVID-19 originated in the United States, Italy and Spain.

The trim removed 0 bases at V and 3 bases at J, leaving 9 bases unmatched. Germline CDR1 and CDR2: MNHNS and SASEGT. The CDR3 sequence is 19 residues long. In the original processing: Reference gene primer amplification in the assay estimated nucleated cell counts. Only in-frame clones appear in the TCRdb table, and some are missing; sequencing was by immunoSEQ multiplex PCR. V and J calls and clone size are those listed in that table; D and trimming were worked out from the DNA. The sample yields just over 15,000 clones, around 82% seen once. The chain joins TRBV6-1 to TRBJ2-3, with 13 bases fitting TRBD2. The sample taken for sequencing was peripheral blood. The receptor's source is a human donor in a cohort sampled during active COVID-19. DNA for the CDR3: TGTGCCAGCAGTGAAGCTCCCGGACTAGCGGGAGTAGGTACAGATACGCAGTATTTT. Translation gives CASSEAPGLAGVGTDTQYF.